This T cell receptor beta chain derives from a study of cytomegalovirus exposure and HLA in healthy donors. V shed 4 bases and J 13 bases; nucleotides not matched to a gene: 19. Per the germline V gene, CDR1 is SGHRS and CDR2 is YFSETQ. There are 15 residues in the CDR3. The PCR employed 60 Vbeta primers together with 13 Jbeta primers. Using immunoSEQ multiplex PCR, the repertoire was profiled, and TCRdb retains in-frame clones only, with some absent. There are 150,000 to 200,000 clones in the sample; around 84% occur only once, and roughly 1.7% lies in the top ten. The genes are TRBV5-1 and TRBJ1-1; 7 bases fit TRBD1. The origin of this receptor is a woman under 30 in good health and CMV-seronegative. The sequenced sample was PBMCs. The CDR3 here is CASSTRDSPPSYGFF. DNA of the CDR3: TGCGCCAGCAGCACCCGGGACAGCCCCCCGTCTTATGGTTTCTTT.